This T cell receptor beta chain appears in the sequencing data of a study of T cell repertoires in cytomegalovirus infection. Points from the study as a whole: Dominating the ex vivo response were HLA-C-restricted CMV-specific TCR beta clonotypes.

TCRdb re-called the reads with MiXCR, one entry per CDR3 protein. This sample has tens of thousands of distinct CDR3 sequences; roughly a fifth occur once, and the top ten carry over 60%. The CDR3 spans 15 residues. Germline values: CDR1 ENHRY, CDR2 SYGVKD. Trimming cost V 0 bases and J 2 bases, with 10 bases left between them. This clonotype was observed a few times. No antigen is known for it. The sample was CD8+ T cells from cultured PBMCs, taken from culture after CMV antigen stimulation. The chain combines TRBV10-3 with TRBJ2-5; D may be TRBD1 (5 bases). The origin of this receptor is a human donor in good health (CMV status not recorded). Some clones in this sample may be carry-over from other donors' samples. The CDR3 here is CAISESGQGQETQYF. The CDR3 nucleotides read TGTGCCATCAGTGAGTCGGGGCAGGGACAAGAGACCCAGTACTTC.